A single sample is the source of the 32 T cell receptor beta chains below, sequenced in a study of blood T cell repertoires in COVID-19. Measured with immunoSEQ multiplex PCR; TCRdb has only the in-frame clones, and not every one. The data contain 350,000 to 450,000 clones, about nine tenths of them singletons. The source material was PBMCs or T cells enriched from blood (not recorded which). The receptors originated from a woman aged 40 to 50 who had been exposed to COVID-19.

V and J are TRBV7-2 and TRBJ1-2; tentatively, D is TRBD1 (5 bases). CDR1 SGHTA and CDR2 FQGNSA come from the germline V gene. The CDR3 consists of 13 residues. V lost 5 bases to trimming and J lost 8 bases, with 15 bases between them. The CDR3 protein is CASSTPSGYGYTF. CDR3 DNA: TGTGCCAGCAGCACCCCATCAGGGTACGGCTACACCTTC.

CDR3 region: CSVEVANYGYTF. DNA for the CDR3: TGCAGCGTTGAAGTAGCTAACTATGGCTACACCTTC. J is TRBJ1-2 and V is TRBV29-1; D gene unclear. The V gene's germline CDR1 is SQVTM and CDR2 ANQGSEA. V was trimmed by 1 base and J by 0 bases, leaving 3 bases between them. The CDR3 sequence is 12 residues long.

This clone was observed a single time. This rearrangement joins TRBV12-5 to TRBJ2-7, with 7 bases fitting TRBD1. This CDR3 is 12 amino acids long. Germline CDR1 and CDR2: LGHNT and FRNRAP. Germline trimming cut 6 bases from V and 4 bases from J; bases unmatched to any gene: 3. CDR3 sequence (DNA): TGTGCTAGTGGACGGGACAGTTACGAGCAGTACTTC. Translating it yields CASGRDSYEQYF.

Only a few counts were recorded for this clone. The V and J genes are TRBV5-1 and TRBJ2-7; 11 nucleotides align to TRBD2. The germline V gene has CDR1 SGHRS and CDR2 YFSETQ. The V and J ends lost 2 bases and 0 bases, in that order; junction bases with no gene match: 4. The CDR3 extends over 16 amino acids. The CDR3 sequence: CASSFSSGGFSYEQYF. The CDR3 DNA is TGCGCCAGCAGCTTCTCTAGCGGGGGGTTCTCCTACGAGCAGTACTTC.

This chain uses TRBV19 with TRBJ1-5, with TRBD1 matching over 7 bases. This CDR3 is 13 amino acids long. Germline-derived CDR1 and CDR2 are LNHDA and SQIVND (reference sequence). V trimming: 11 bases; J trimming: 3 bases; junction bases outside the gene matches: 7. CDR3 nucleotide sequence: TGTGCCTGCCGGGACAGCCACAATCAGCCCCAGCATTTT. It encodes CACRDSHNQPQHF. The full variable domain, its missing parts supplied by reference TRBV19 and TRBJ1-5, is DGGITQSPKYLFRKEGQNVTLSCEQNLNHDAMYWYRQDPGQGLRLIYYSQIVNDFQKGDIAEGYSVSREKKESFPLTVTSAQKNPTAFYLCACRDSHNQPQHFGDGTRLSIL.

The chain employs TRBV15 and TRBJ1-5; a possible D gene is TRBD1 (5 bases). CDR1 and CDR2 (germline): LNHNV, YYDKDF (reference sequence). The CDR3 runs 13 residues. V was pared by 5 bases and J by 7 bases, with 12 bases between. CDR3: CATSRQGEQPQHF. The CDR3 nucleotides read TGTGCCACCAGCCGGCAGGGTGAGCAGCCCCAGCATTTT. The full variable domain, its missing parts supplied by reference TRBV15 and TRBJ1-5, is DAMVIQNPRYQVTQFGKPVTLSCSQTLNHNVMYWYQQKSSQAPKLLFHYYDKDFNNEADTPDNFQSRRPNTSFCFLDIRSPGLGDTAMYLCATSRQGEQPQHFGDGTRLSIL.

The V gene is TRBV2, the J gene TRBJ2-1, with D hard to call. This CDR3 has 16 residues. Germline CDR1 is SNHLY and CDR2 is FYNNEI. The ends were cut back, 2 bases at V and 6 bases at J, with 17 bases in the middle. The CDR3 region is CASSEPRGLRSNEQFF. The CDR3 nucleotides are TGTGCCAGCAGTGAACCCCGAGGCCTTCGGAGCAATGAGCAGTTCTTC. The variable domain in full, with the rest retrieved from reference TRBV2 and TRBJ2-1, is EPEVTQTPSHQVTQMGQEVILRCVPISNHLYFYWYRQILGQKVEFLVSFYNNEISEKSEIFDDQFSVERPDGSNFTLKIRSTKLEDSAMYFCASSEPRGLRSNEQFFGPGTRLTVL.

This chain uses TRBV21-1 with TRBJ2-7; the listed D gene, TRBD2, was not tested against the DNA. TRBV21-1 is described as a pseudogene. This CDR3 has 15 amino acids. CDR3 in DNA: TGTGCCAGCAGCAATTCGGACGGGGGTCTGTACGAGCAGTACTTC. Encoded protein: CASSNSDGGLYEQYF.

The CDR3: CASIGTGEDTQYF. The CDR3 region has the DNA TGTGCCAGCATCGGGACAGGGGAGGATACGCAGTATTTT. This chain links TRBV11-3 with TRBJ2-3; 10 bases agree with TRBD1. From germline, CDR1 is SGHNT and CDR2 YENEEA. Trimming at V came to 7 bases and at J to 6 bases, leaving 4 bases not matched to a gene. The length of the CDR3 is 13 residues.

The V gene is TRBV7-3, the J gene TRBJ1-1, with D possibly matching TRBD1 (5 bases). Trimming took 5 bases from V and 3 from J, leaving 10 bases between them. The CDR3 has 13 amino acids. In germline, CDR1 is SGHTA, CDR2 FQGTGA. This CDR3 is CASSVGGYTEAFF. For the CDR3, the DNA is TGTGCCAGCAGCGTCGGGGGGTACACTGAAGCTTTCTTT. Filled out from reference TRBV7-3 and TRBJ1-1, the complete variable domain reads GAGVSQTPSNKVTEKGKYVELRCDPISGHTALYWYRQSLGQGPEFLIYFQGTGAADDSGLPNDRFFAVRPEGSVSTLKIQRTERGDSAVYLCASSVGGYTEAFFGQGTRLTVV.

This chain links TRBV19 with TRBJ1-2, with 7 bases aligning to TRBD1. Per germline, CDR1 LNHDA and CDR2 SQIVND (reference sequence). V shed 4 bases, J shed 6 bases, and the junction held 5 bases outside the gene matches. This CDR3 has 13 amino acids. The CDR3 DNA follows: TGTGCCAGTAGTACTAGACAGGGTCATGGCTACACCTTC. Translated: CASSTRQGHGYTF.

The chain's CDR3 is CASSSPRVADTQYF. The CDR3 nucleotides read TGTGCCAGCAGCTCCCCCAGGGTGGCAGATACGCAGTATTTT. J is TRBJ2-3 and V is TRBV5-6; D perhaps matches TRBD1 (5 bases). V was trimmed by 3 bases and J by 4 bases, leaving 12 bases between them. Germline V gene lookup returns CDR1 SGHDT and CDR2 YYEEEE. CDR3 length: 14 residues.

The chain joins TRBV4-3 to TRBJ1-1; TRBD1 aligns across 8 bases. The CDR3 runs 15 residues. Germline CDR1 and CDR2: LGHNA and YSLEER. V dropped 0 bases and J dropped 10; count of bases not matched to a gene: 10. The CDR3 is CASSQDLGTDRGAFF. The CDR3 coding sequence is TGCGCCAGCAGCCAAGATTTGGGGACCGACAGGGGAGCTTTCTTT.

V usage is TRBV2 and J usage is TRBJ1-3; the D is unclear. V was trimmed by 6 bases and J by 0 bases, leaving 9 bases between them. This CDR3 has 14 residues. CDR1 is SNHLY, CDR2 FYNNEI, per germline. As DNA, the CDR3 is TGTGCCAGCAGGGGTTCAGGCTCTGGAAACACCATATATTTT. It translates to CASRGSGSGNTIYF.

The chain has TRBV19 and TRBJ1-6, with TRBD1 matching 7 bases. The germline CDR1 and CDR2 sequences are LNHDA and SQIVND (reference sequence). V lost 4 bases, J lost 6 bases, and 6 bases stayed unmatched. The CDR3 runs to 15 residues. This CDR3 is CASSRAAGGNSPLHF. Written as DNA, the CDR3 is TGTGCCAGTAGTAGGGCTGCAGGGGGTAATTCACCCCTCCACTTT.

V usage is TRBV11-3 and J usage is TRBJ1-6; no clear D. The CDR3 is made up of 16 amino acids. V was trimmed by 1 base and J by 9 bases, leaving 16 bases between them. From germline, CDR1 is SGHNT and CDR2 YENEEA. CDR3 sequence (DNA): TGTGCCAGCAGCTTAGGACTCTCCCCTAGTGGTTCACCCCTCCACTTT. Translated: CASSLGLSPSGSPLHF.

This clone appeared a single time. V and J are TRBV11-3 and TRBJ2-3; 7 bases fit TRBD2. Trimming removed 5 bases from V and 2 bases from J; junction bases left unmatched: 7. The CDR3 is 15 residues long. Germline loops: CDR1 SGHNT, CDR2 YENEEA. The CDR3 sequence is CASSPGLEFTDTQYF. The CDR3 nucleotides are TGTGCCAGCAGCCCCGGACTAGAATTCACAGATACGCAGTATTTT.

The rearrangement uses TRBV24-1 and TRBJ1-2; D remains unclear. Between the trimmed V and J ends, which lost 3 bases and 7 bases, there was a span of 5 bases. Germline V CDR1 and CDR2: KGHDR, SFDVKD. CDR3 length: 11 residues. The CDR3 coding sequence is TGTGCCACCAGTGATGCAGGTGGCTACACCTTC. This sequence encodes CATSDAGGYTF.

The chain links TRBV5-4 to TRBJ1-1; D is perhaps TRBD1 (5 bases). Trimming left V 3 bases short and J 6 bases short, with 12 bases between. CDR1 SGHNT and CDR2 YYREEE come from the germline V gene (reference sequence). This CDR3 comprises 13 residues. The CDR3 sequence is CASSSTGGAEAFF. The CDR3 DNA reads TGTGCCAGCAGCTCCACAGGAGGGGCTGAAGCTTTCTTT.

The genes are TRBV11-3 and TRBJ2-2, with a weak D call TRBD2 (5 bases). Germline V gives CDR1 SGHNT, CDR2 YENEEA. CDR3 length equals 11 residues. Trimming took off 8 bases at V and 5 bases at J, with 6 bases between the two ends. The CDR3 sequence: CASGRTGELFF. In DNA form, the CDR3 reads TGTGCCAGCGGGAGAACCGGGGAGCTGTTTTTT.

This chain joins TRBV5-4 and TRBJ2-7; unclear D gene. The V end lost 1 base, the J end lost 6 bases, and 17 bases lay between the germline ends. Germline V gene data show CDR1 as SGHNT and CDR2 as YYREEE (reference sequence). The CDR3 is made up of 15 amino acids. This CDR3 is CASSLKVSPSGEQYF. CDR3 bases: TGTGCCAGCAGCTTGAAAGTTTCCCCCTCAGGCGAGCAGTACTTC.

This rearrangement joins TRBV27 to TRBJ1-2; D is undetermined. The germline gives CDR1 MNHEY, CDR2 SMNVEV (reference sequence). The CDR3 has 14 residues. V shed 4 bases and J shed 3 bases, with 12 bases lying between them. The CDR3 here is CASSSGREYYGYTF. The CDR3 nucleotides read TGTGCCAGCAGTTCCGGCCGGGAATACTATGGCTACACCTTC.

This chain joins TRBV25-1 and TRBJ1-5; a possible D gene is TRBD1 (5 bases). V lost 4 bases and J lost 8, with 12 bases in between. The CDR3 totals 13 residues. Germline V gives CDR1 MGHDK, CDR2 SYGVNS. DNA for the CDR3: TGTGCCAGCAGTGGGTCAGGGAGGGAGCCCCAGCATTTT. Protein product: CASSGSGREPQHF.

This chain joins TRBV3-1 (or the pseudogene TRBV3-2) and TRBJ2-1, with TRBD2 identical over 8 bases. Germline trimming cut 4 bases from V and 4 bases from J; bases unmatched to any gene: 9. Germline-derived CDR1 and CDR2 are LGHDT and YNNKEL (reference sequence). The CDR3 length is 16 residues. This chain's CDR3 is CASSRNPGLGYNEQFF. DNA of the CDR3: TGTGCCAGCAGCCGGAATCCGGGACTAGGGTACAATGAGCAGTTCTTC.

This sequence joins TRBV18 and TRBJ2-7; TRBD1 might be the D (6 bases). V dropped 2 bases and J dropped 2 bases, with 10 bases sitting between them. CDR3 length: 14 amino acids. The germline V gene has CDR1 KGHSH and CDR2 LQKENI. In DNA, the CDR3 is TGTGCCAGCTCACCAGGGACACCAGCCTACGAGCAGTACTTC. This encodes CASSPGTPAYEQYF.

The chain carries TRBV9 and TRBJ2-1, with TRBD1 as a possible D gene (5 bases). Germline assignment: CDR1 SGDLS and CDR2 YYNGEE. CDR3 length: 16 residues. Trimming left V 6 bases short and J 4 bases short, with 20 bases between. The CDR3 DNA follows: TGTGCCAGCACACGTGAGGCCCAGGGCCCATACAATGAGCAGTTCTTC. As protein: CASTREAQGPYNEQFF. Looking up the rest from reference TRBV9 and TRBJ2-1 gives the full variable domain: DSGVTQTPKHLITATGQRVTLRCSPRSGDLSVYWYQQSLDQGLQFLIQYYNGEERAKGNILERFSAQQFPDLHSELNLSSLELGDSALYFCASTREAQGPYNEQFFGPGTRLTVL.

V and J are TRBV13 and TRBJ2-7, with TRBD1 matching 8 bases. From germline, CDR1 is PRHDT and CDR2 FYEKMQ (reference sequence). The CDR3 is 12 amino acids. CDR3 protein: CASSPPGTGPLV. The CDR3 DNA reads as TGTGCCAGCAGCCCCCCAGGGACAGGCCCCCTCGTG.

Points on this clone: Other DNA sequences in this specimen translate into the identical CDR3. The chain links TRBV3-1 (or the pseudogene TRBV3-2) to TRBJ2-5; 8 nucleotides match TRBD2. This CDR3 is built from 14 residues. Germline values: CDR1 LGHDT, CDR2 YNNKEL (reference sequence). J gave up 3 bases and V 4 bases, and 4 bases lay outside the gene matches. The CDR3 loop reads CASSLGAGEETQYF. CDR3 bases: TGTGCCAGCAGCCTAGGAGCGGGGGAAGAGACCCAGTACTTC.

The chain links TRBV5-4 to TRBJ1-1, with D hard to call. CDR3 size: 15 residues. Germline CDR1 and CDR2: SGHNT and YYREEE (reference sequence). V was shortened by 0 bases and J by 1 base, with 10 bases between the two germline ends. This CDR3 reads CASSLDGHQNTEAFF. The CDR3 coding sequence is TGTGCCAGCAGCTTGGATGGGCACCAGAACACTGAAGCTTTCTTT.

The rearrangement joins TRBV5-3 to TRBJ2-1; 12 nucleotides line up with TRBD2. TRBV5-3 is annotated as an ORF whose role is uncertain. V was pared by 2 bases and J by 9 bases, with 6 bases of the junction left unmatched. This CDR3 region has 15 residues. CDR3 nucleotide sequence: TGTGCCAGAAGCTTAGCCCTAGCGGGGGGGCGTGAGCAGTTCTTC. This encodes CARSLALAGGREQFF.

In this sample, this clone turned up once. The V gene is TRBV18, the J gene TRBJ1-5, with 8 positions matching TRBD1. After removal of 4 bases from V and 6 bases from J, the junction contained 2 bases not matched to a gene. Germline V gene sequence: CDR1 KGHSH, CDR2 LQKENI. The CDR3 consists of 13 residues. CDR3 in DNA: TGTGCCAGCTCACAGGACAGGGTTCAGCCCCAGCATTTT. Amino acids: CASSQDRVQPQHF.

The chain recombines TRBV7-3 with TRBJ2-7; D call uncertain. CDR1 is SGHTA and CDR2 is FQGTGA in the germline V gene. V lost 8 bases and J lost 2, with 13 bases in between. This CDR3 has 13 amino acids. CDR3 in DNA: TGTGCCAGCGGTTTCCTTGGCCCCTACGAGCAGTACTTC. Its translation is CASGFLGPYEQYF. The complete variable domain, with remaining parts taken from reference TRBV7-3 and TRBJ2-7, reads GAGVSQTPSNKVTEKGKYVELRCDPISGHTALYWYRQSLGQGPEFLIYFQGTGAADDSGLPNDRFFAVRPEGSVSTLKIQRTERGDSAVYLCASGFLGPYEQYFGPGTRLTVT.